The sample holds a few counts of the clone carrying this T cell receptor (beta chain). The CDR3 is 15 residues long. The germline V gene encodes CDR1 MNHEY and CDR2 SVGAGI. Trimming removed 1 base at V and 5 bases at J, with 14 bases between. The treatment: 19 received Ad26.COV2.S at low or high dose, single or two shots; several received placebo; per-sample allocation not given. Collection of the samples took place on day 63 after the first injection of vaccine or placebo. Boston provided a donor who was an adult aged 18-55 years. The data were obtained in a study of Ad26.COV2.S vaccination and SARS-CoV-2 variants. Clones were read by immunoSEQ multiplex PCR, and TCRdb kept only the in-frame ones, dropping some. Counted here are about 680,000 clones, about 90% occurring once; the ten biggest clones make up roughly 1.5%.

V usage is TRBV6-5 and J usage is TRBJ1-2; D perhaps matches TRBD1 (5 bases). The sample here was peripheral blood, taken in a trial of Ad26.COV2.S vaccine versus placebo. The TCR sequence derives from a person between 18 and 65 years old who received the Ad26.COV2.S COVID-19 vaccine or a placebo. CDR3 sequence (DNA): TGTGCCAGCAGTTACTGGAAACAGGAAAAGTATGGCTACACCTTC. Its translation: CASSYWKQEKYGYTF.